Presented here are 32 T cell receptor beta chains from one specimen sequenced in a study of blood T cell repertoires in COVID-19. TCRdb's table, derived via immunoSEQ multiplex PCR, lists solely in-frame clones and lacks some. Of some 210,000 clones detected, approximately 90% appear once; the ten largest clones hold around 0.84%. The material sequenced was peripheral blood. The receptor source for this set is a man aged 60 to 75 with COVID-19, enrolled during active disease.

V and J are TRBV7-2 and TRBJ2-4; TRBD1 matches 8 bases. CDR1 and CDR2 from the germline V gene are SGHTA and FQGNSA. V gave up 5 bases and J gave up 6 bases; unmatched junction bases: 9. This CDR3 is built from 15 residues. CDR3 region: CASSRNQGAGNIQYF. CDR3 in DNA: TGTGCCAGCAGCCGTAATCAGGGGGCCGGAAACATTCAGTACTTC.

The gene calls are TRBV5-1 and TRBJ2-1; 10 nucleotides align to TRBD2. Trimming at V came to 0 bases and at J to 5 bases, leaving 2 bases not matched to a gene. CDR1 is SGHRS, CDR2 YFSETQ, per germline. The CDR3 runs 15 residues. The CDR3 loop is CASSLVAGGDNEQFF. The CDR3 bases are TGCGCCAGCAGCTTGGTAGCGGGGGGAGACAATGAGCAGTTCTTC.

This clone was detected only once. The rearrangement links TRBV18 to TRBJ2-7; 16 nucleotides line up with TRBD2. Germline-derived CDR1 and CDR2 are KGHSH and LQKENI. Germline trimming cut 2 bases from V and 2 bases from J; bases unmatched to any gene: 3. The CDR3 length is 17 residues. CDR3 region: CASSPGGTSGRAYEQYF. The CDR3 DNA sequence: TGTGCCAGCTCACCAGGCGGGACTAGCGGGAGGGCCTACGAGCAGTACTTC.

The CDR3 is CASSLLGQGRSQYF. CDR3 sequence (DNA): TGTGCCAGCAGTCTCCTGGGACAGGGCCGATCCCAGTACTTC. The chain uses TRBV27 and TRBJ2-5, with 9 bases fitting TRBD1. Germline CDR1 MNHEY, CDR2 SMNVEV (reference sequence). This CDR3 region has 14 residues. The V gene end was trimmed by 5 bases and the J gene end by 9 bases; junction bases not matched to a gene: 10.

This chain connects TRBV20-1 to TRBJ2-2; D perhaps matches TRBD1 (5 bases). CDR3 length: 12 residues. Germline-derived CDR1 and CDR2 are DFQATT and SNEGSKA (reference sequence). V lost 3 bases to trimming and J lost 6 bases, with 8 bases between them. The CDR3 loop is CSASGAPGELFF. Here the CDR3 DNA reads TGCAGTGCTAGTGGGGCGCCCGGGGAGCTGTTTTTT.

V and J are TRBV4-1 and TRBJ2-1, with D unresolved. The CDR3 has 13 amino acids. V was shortened by 1 base and J by 10 bases, with 11 bases between the two germline ends. CDR1 is MGHRA, CDR2 YSYEKL, per germline. The CDR3 coding sequence is TGCGCCAGCAGCCAAGCGGTGGCGCGGGAGCAGTTCTTC. As protein: CASSQAVAREQFF.

With respect to this clone: Other DNA sequences in this sample translate to the same CDR3. The gene calls are TRBV3-1 (or the pseudogene TRBV3-2) and TRBJ2-7, with D maybe TRBD1 (5 bases). Trimming removed 1 base from V and 6 bases from J, with 13 bases in between. The CDR3 is 14 amino acids. Germline V CDR1 and CDR2: LGHDT, YNNKEL (reference sequence). CDR3 region: CASSQGQGGSEQYF. For the CDR3, the DNA is TGTGCCAGCAGCCAAGGGCAGGGTGGGTCCGAGCAGTACTTC.

V and J are TRBV9 and TRBJ1-2; D is unclear. V was cut by 0 bases and J by 0 bases, with 9 bases left in between. CDR1 is SGDLS, CDR2 YYNGEE, per germline. The CDR3 totals 15 residues. The CDR3 loop reads CASSVAAGANYGYTF. CDR3 DNA: TGTGCCAGCAGCGTAGCTGCAGGTGCTAACTATGGCTACACCTTC.

This chain links TRBV7-6 with TRBJ2-6, with D perhaps matching TRBD2 (6 bases). The V gene's germline CDR1 is SGHVS and CDR2 FNYEAQ. This CDR3 has 19 amino acids. The V and J ends lost 1 base and 4 bases respectively, with 20 bases between them. The CDR3 coding sequence is TGTGCCAGCAGCTTAGTGGGAGGTTTGCGGACTCCGGGGGCCAACGTCCTGACTTTC. It is translated as CASSLVGGLRTPGANVLTF.

The rearrangement joins TRBV9 to TRBJ2-1, with D perhaps matching TRBD1 (6 bases). The CDR3 has 15 residues. Germline values: CDR1 SGDLS, CDR2 YYNGEE. Trimming shortened V by 3 bases and J by 4 bases, and 14 bases separated the two germline ends. In DNA, the CDR3 is TGTGCCAGCAGCGGACCCGACAGGATATACAATGAGCAGTTCTTC. It encodes CASSGPDRIYNEQFF.

The rearrangement links TRBV27 to TRBJ2-7; 10 bases line up with TRBD1. The J segment lost 6 bases and the V segment lost 4 bases, leaving 9 bases of the junction unmatched. Per the germline V gene, CDR1 is MNHEY and CDR2 is SMNVEV (reference sequence). The CDR3 is made up of 15 amino acids. CDR3 DNA: TGTGCCAGCAGTTCCGGGACAGGGGTTGTTGGCGAGCAGTACTTC. This gives the protein CASSSGTGVVGEQYF.

The chain joins TRBV28 to TRBJ1-5; D remains unclear. Trimming left V 8 bases short and J 2 bases short, with 7 bases between. From germline, CDR1 is MDHEN and CDR2 SYDVKM. The CDR3 runs 12 residues. CDR3 loop: CASAVRNQPQHF. The CDR3 bases are TGTGCCAGCGCAGTCCGCAATCAGCCCCAGCATTTT.

The chain links TRBV29-1 to TRBJ2-2; D may be TRBD1 (5 bases). This CDR3 region has 15 residues. Germline CDR1 SQVTM, CDR2 ANQGSEA. Trimming removed 4 bases from V and 0 bases from J, with 12 bases in between. The CDR3 coding sequence is TGCAGCGTTGGTCAGAGGACATCGAACACCGGGGAGCTGTTTTTT. Amino acids: CSVGQRTSNTGELFF.

For the CDR3, the DNA is TGCGCCAGCAGCCAAGATCTGGAGCTGTCCGAGCAGTACTTC. It codes for CASSQDLELSEQYF. The rearrangement links TRBV4-1 to TRBJ2-7; D uncertain. This CDR3 has 14 amino acids. From germline, CDR1 is MGHRA and CDR2 YSYEKL. Trimming took 0 bases from V and 6 from J, leaving 12 bases between them.

In DNA, the CDR3 is TGTGCCAGTAGTCCTCGGGAGGGTGGCTACACCTTC. It translates to CASSPREGGYTF. The V and J genes are TRBV19 and TRBJ1-2; D unclear. CDR3 size: 12 residues. Trimming took off 5 bases at V and 7 bases at J, with 11 bases between the two ends. Looked up from germline, CDR1 is LNHDA and CDR2 is SQIVND (reference sequence).

J is TRBJ2-1 and V is TRBV20-1; possibly TRBD1 for D (5 bases). V lost 5 bases, J lost 10 bases, and 12 bases lay in between. The CDR3 spans 11 residues. Germline V gene lookup returns CDR1 DFQATT and CDR2 SNEGSKA (reference sequence). The CDR3 DNA reads as TGCAGTGCTCACAGGTCTGGAGAGCAGTTCTTC. It is translated as CSAHRSGEQFF.

The chain links TRBV27 to TRBJ1-1, with 7 nucleotides matching TRBD1. The CDR3 is made up of 15 amino acids. Germline CDR1 is MNHEY and CDR2 is SMNVEV (reference sequence). With 0 bases clipped from V and 1 base from J, the junction kept 2 bases outside the gene matches. CDR3 in amino acids: CASSLSRTGNTEAFF. The CDR3 DNA is TGTGCCAGCAGTTTATCCCGGACAGGGAACACTGAAGCTTTCTTT.

V gene TRBV10-3 combines with J gene TRBJ2-7; 7 bases are a match to TRBD1. V lost 2 bases and J lost 4; bases outside the gene matches: 5. The CDR3 spans 14 residues. The V gene's germline CDR1 is ENHRY and CDR2 SYGVKD. The CDR3 region has the DNA TGTGCCATCAGTGAGGGACAGGAAAGGTACGAGCAGTACTTC. Translating gives CAISEGQERYEQYF.

This chain connects TRBV7-3 to TRBJ2-2, with a possible D match to TRBD1 (6 bases). The germline V and J ends were trimmed by 2 bases and 2 bases, with 6 bases remaining between them. The length of the CDR3 is 14 residues. The germline V gene has CDR1 SGHTA and CDR2 FQGTGA. Written as DNA, the CDR3 is TGTGCCAGCAGCTTAGGGACAAACACCGGGGAGCTGTTTTTT. It codes for CASSLGTNTGELFF. Based on the CDR3 plus reference TRBV7-3 and TRBJ2-2, the full variable domain is GAGVSQTPSNKVTEKGKYVELRCDPISGHTALYWYRQSLGQGPEFLIYFQGTGAADDSGLPNDRFFAVRPEGSVSTLKIQRTERGDSAVYLCASSLGTNTGELFFGEGSRLTVL.

V and J are TRBV28 and TRBJ2-3; 8 positions match TRBD2. With 5 bases clipped from V and 4 bases from J, the junction kept 5 bases outside the gene matches. There are 14 residues in the CDR3. Germline CDR1 is MDHEN and CDR2 is SYDVKM. This CDR3 is CASSTTGGADTQYF. The CDR3, as DNA: TGTGCCAGCAGTACGACGGGGGGGGCAGATACGCAGTATTTT.

The table lists this clone with a count of one. This chain links TRBV5-4 with TRBJ1-6; 10 positions match TRBD1. The V segment lost 4 bases and the J segment 9 bases; nucleotides outside the gene matches: 10. The CDR3 runs 16 residues. Germline V gene lookup returns CDR1 SGHNT and CDR2 YYREEE (reference sequence). CDR3 DNA: TGTGCCAGCAGCCCATCGACAGGGGGCATGTTTTCACCCCTCCACTTT. Its translation is CASSPSTGGMFSPLHF.

This clone was found once. The CDR3 protein is CASSPYTGELFF. The DNA of the CDR3 is TGTGCCAGCAGCCCCTATACCGGGGAGCTGTTTTTT. The chain is built from TRBV7-9 and TRBJ2-2; D is uncertain. In germline, CDR1 is SEHNR, CDR2 FQNEAQ (reference sequence). Trimming took off 5 bases at V and 5 bases at J, with 6 bases between the two ends. The CDR3 spans 12 residues.

This chain uses TRBV3-1 (or the pseudogene TRBV3-2) with TRBJ2-7; 13 nucleotides match TRBD2. Losses at the gene ends were 0 bases for V and 7 bases for J; bases not matched to a gene: 6. Germline V gives CDR1 LGHDT, CDR2 YNNKEL (reference sequence). The CDR3 has 16 amino acids. This CDR3 reads CASSQDLTSGRGEQYF. The CDR3 DNA follows: TGTGCCAGCAGCCAAGATTTAACTAGCGGGAGGGGGGAGCAGTACTTC.

The V call is TRBV25-1, the J call TRBJ1-2, with 8 bases that match TRBD1. CDR3 size: 13 residues. V was clipped by 4 bases and J by 8 bases; unmatched bases: 6. Germline CDR1 reads MGHDK; CDR2 reads SYGVNS. For the CDR3, the DNA is TGTGCCAGCAGTGTCGCCAGGGGGCGAGGCTACACCTTC. It yields the protein CASSVARGRGYTF.

This clone was counted only a few times. This chain joins TRBV5-6 and TRBJ1-1; perhaps TRBD1 as D (5 bases). CDR3 length equals 13 residues. V was clipped by 4 bases and J by 4 bases, with 11 bases between them. Germline lookup yields CDR1 SGHDT and CDR2 YYEEEE. CDR3 region: CASSSRVGTEAFF. Written as DNA, the CDR3 is TGTGCCAGCAGCAGCAGGGTCGGCACTGAAGCTTTCTTT.

V is TRBV7-2 and J is TRBJ2-1; possibly TRBD2 for D (6 bases). CDR1 is SGHTA and CDR2 is FQGNSA in the germline V gene. This CDR3 has 14 amino acids. Trimming removed 0 bases from V and 5 bases from J, with 8 bases in between. Here the CDR3 reads CASSLALANNEQFF. In nucleotides, the CDR3 is TGTGCCAGCAGCTTAGCACTAGCCAACAATGAGCAGTTCTTC. Complete variable domain (other parts from reference TRBV7-2 and TRBJ2-1): GAGVSQSPSNKVTEKGKDVELRCDPISGHTALYWYRQSLGQGLEFLIYFQGNSAPDKSGLPSDRFSAERTGGSVSTLTIQRTQQEDSAVYLCASSLALANNEQFFGPGTRLTVL.

This chain connects TRBV29-1 to TRBJ1-1, with unresolved D. V was pared by 7 bases and J by 2 bases, with 5 bases between. This CDR3 contains 10 residues. Germline CDR1 reads SQVTM; CDR2 reads ANQGSEA. CDR3 bases: TGCAGCGGGCAAAACACTGAAGCTTTCTTT. Translation: CSGQNTEAFF.

The chain couples TRBV6-5 to TRBJ1-5; 10 bases agree with TRBD1. The V gene's germline CDR1 is MNHEY and CDR2 SVGAGI. The CDR3 sequence is 14 residues long. V shed 6 bases and J 6 bases; nucleotides not matched to a gene: 5. CDR3 residues: CASSRQGAGQPQHF. Here the CDR3 DNA reads TGTGCCAGCAGCCGACAGGGGGCCGGTCAGCCCCAGCATTTT.

The CDR3 DNA is TGTGCCAGCAGTTTAGTGAGTCAGCCCCAGCATTTT. Its translation: CASSLVSQPQHF. This chain uses TRBV28 with TRBJ1-5; D is undetermined. Deletions cut 2 bases from V and 6 bases from J, with 5 bases between. Germline CDR1 reads MDHEN; CDR2 reads SYDVKM. The CDR3 loop spans 12 amino acids.

The chain couples TRBV27 to TRBJ1-1; possibly TRBD1 for D (5 bases). The germline V gene encodes CDR1 MNHEY and CDR2 SMNVEV (reference sequence). The CDR3 consists of 16 residues. Trimming cost V 2 bases and J 1 base, with 14 bases left between them. CDR3 residues: CASSLKWDLPNTEAFF. The DNA of the CDR3 is TGTGCCAGCAGTTTAAAATGGGACTTACCGAACACTGAAGCTTTCTTT.

The V call is TRBV3-1 (or the pseudogene TRBV3-2), the J call TRBJ1-2; D possibly corresponds to TRBD1 (5 bases). Germline assignment: CDR1 LGHDT and CDR2 YNNKEL (reference sequence). The V gene lost 4 bases and the J gene lost 7 bases, with 13 bases spanning the gap. CDR3 length equals 13 residues. The CDR3 nucleotides read TGTGCCAGCAGCCCTCGTCCTGGGGCTGGCTACACCTTC. It encodes CASSPRPGAGYTF.

This chain connects TRBV10-3 to TRBJ2-2; maybe TRBD1 (6 bases). Germline V CDR1 and CDR2: ENHRY, SYGVKD. The CDR3 is 16 amino acids. V lost 7 bases and J 1 base, leaving 16 bases between the germline ends. In DNA form, the CDR3 reads TGTGCCATCACCGGACAGATCCCTCTGAACACCGGGGAGCTGTTTTTT. It encodes CAITGQIPLNTGELFF.